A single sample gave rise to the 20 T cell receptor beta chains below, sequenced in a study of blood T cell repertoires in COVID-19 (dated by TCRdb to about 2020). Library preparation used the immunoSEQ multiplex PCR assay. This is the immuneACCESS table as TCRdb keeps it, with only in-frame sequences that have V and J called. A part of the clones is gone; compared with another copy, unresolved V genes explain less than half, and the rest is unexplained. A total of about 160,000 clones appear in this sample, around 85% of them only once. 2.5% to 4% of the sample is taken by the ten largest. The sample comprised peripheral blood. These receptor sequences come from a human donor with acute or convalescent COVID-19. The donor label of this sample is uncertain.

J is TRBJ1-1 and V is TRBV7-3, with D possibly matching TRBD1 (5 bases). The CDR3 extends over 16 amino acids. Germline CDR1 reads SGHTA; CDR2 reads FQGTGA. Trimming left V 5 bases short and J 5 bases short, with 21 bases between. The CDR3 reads CASSPSATIRATEAFF. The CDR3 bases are TGTGCCAGCAGCCCATCTGCTACGATCAGGGCGACTGAAGCTTTCTTT.

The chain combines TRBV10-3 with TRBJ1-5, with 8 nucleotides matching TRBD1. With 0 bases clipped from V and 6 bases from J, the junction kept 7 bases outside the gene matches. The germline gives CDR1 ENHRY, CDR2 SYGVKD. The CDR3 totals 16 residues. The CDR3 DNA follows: TGTGCCATCAGTGAGTCGAATGCAGGGGGCATTCAGCCCCAGCATTTT. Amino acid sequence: CAISESNAGGIQPQHF.

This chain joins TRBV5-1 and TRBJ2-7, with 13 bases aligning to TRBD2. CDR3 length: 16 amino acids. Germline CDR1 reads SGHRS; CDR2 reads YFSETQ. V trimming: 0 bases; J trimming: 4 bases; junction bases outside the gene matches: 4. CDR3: CASSLATSGGTYEQYF. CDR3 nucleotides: TGCGCCAGCAGCTTGGCGACTAGCGGGGGGACATACGAGCAGTACTTC.

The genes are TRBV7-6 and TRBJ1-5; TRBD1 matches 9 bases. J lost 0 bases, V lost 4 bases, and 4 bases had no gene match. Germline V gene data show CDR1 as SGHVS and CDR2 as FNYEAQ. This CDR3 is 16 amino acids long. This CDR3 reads CASSSGQGDSNQPQHF. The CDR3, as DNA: TGTGCCAGCAGCTCGGGACAGGGCGATAGCAATCAGCCCCAGCATTTT.

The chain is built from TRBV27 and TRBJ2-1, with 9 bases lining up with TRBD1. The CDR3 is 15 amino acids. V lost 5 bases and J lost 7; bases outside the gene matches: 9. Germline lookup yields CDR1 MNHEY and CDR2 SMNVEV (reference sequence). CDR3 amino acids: CASSLDGTGWNEQFF. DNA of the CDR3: TGTGCCAGCAGTCTAGACGGGACAGGGTGGAATGAGCAGTTCTTC.

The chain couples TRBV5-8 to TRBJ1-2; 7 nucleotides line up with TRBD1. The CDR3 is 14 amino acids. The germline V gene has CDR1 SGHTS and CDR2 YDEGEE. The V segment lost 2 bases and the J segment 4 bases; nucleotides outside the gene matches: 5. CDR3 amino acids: CASSFLQGIYGYTF. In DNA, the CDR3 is TGTGCCAGCAGCTTCCTACAGGGGATCTATGGCTACACCTTC.

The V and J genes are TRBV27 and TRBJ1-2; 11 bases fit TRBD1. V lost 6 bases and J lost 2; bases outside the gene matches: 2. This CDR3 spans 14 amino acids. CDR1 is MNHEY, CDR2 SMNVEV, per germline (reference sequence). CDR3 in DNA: TGTGCCAGCAGAAGGACAGGGGGCAACTATGGCTACACCTTC. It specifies CASRRTGGNYGYTF.

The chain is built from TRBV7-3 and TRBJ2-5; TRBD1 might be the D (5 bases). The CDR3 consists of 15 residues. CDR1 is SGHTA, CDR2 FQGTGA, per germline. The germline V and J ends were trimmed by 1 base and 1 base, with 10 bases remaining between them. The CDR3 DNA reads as TGTGCCAGCAGCTTAAATTGGGGCATCCAAGAGACCCAGTACTTC. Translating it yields CASSLNWGIQETQYF.

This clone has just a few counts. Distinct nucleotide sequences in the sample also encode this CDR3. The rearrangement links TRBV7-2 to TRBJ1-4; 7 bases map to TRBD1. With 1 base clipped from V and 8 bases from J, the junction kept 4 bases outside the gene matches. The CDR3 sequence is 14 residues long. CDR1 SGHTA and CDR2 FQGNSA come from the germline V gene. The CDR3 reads CASSLDRGGEKLFF. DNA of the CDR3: TGTGCCAGCAGCTTAGACAGGGGTGGCGAAAAACTGTTTTTT.

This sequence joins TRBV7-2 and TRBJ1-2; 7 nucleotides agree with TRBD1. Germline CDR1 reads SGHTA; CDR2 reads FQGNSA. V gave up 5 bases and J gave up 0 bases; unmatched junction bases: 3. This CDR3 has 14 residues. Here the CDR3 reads CASSRGQPNYGYTF. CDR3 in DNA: TGTGCCAGCAGCCGGGGACAGCCTAACTATGGCTACACCTTC.

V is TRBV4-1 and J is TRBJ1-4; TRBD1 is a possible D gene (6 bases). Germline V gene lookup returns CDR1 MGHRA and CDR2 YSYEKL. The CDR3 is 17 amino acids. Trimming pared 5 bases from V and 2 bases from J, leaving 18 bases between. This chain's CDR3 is CASSSTGLGATNEKLFF. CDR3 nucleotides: TGCGCCAGCAGCTCCACAGGGTTGGGGGCTACTAATGAAAAACTGTTTTTT.

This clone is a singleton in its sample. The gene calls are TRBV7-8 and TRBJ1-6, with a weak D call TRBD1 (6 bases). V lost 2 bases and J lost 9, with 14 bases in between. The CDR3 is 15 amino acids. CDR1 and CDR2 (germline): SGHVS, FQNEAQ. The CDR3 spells CASSLLAGVGSPLHF. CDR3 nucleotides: TGTGCCAGCAGCTTACTGGCAGGGGTAGGTTCACCCCTCCACTTT.

CDR3 sequence reads: CSASKGLGTDTQYF. The CDR3 bases are TGCAGTGCTAGTAAGGGGCTTGGTACAGATACGCAGTATTTT. The chain links TRBV20-1 to TRBJ2-3; the D gene is possibly TRBD1 (5 bases). With 3 bases removed from V and 3 bases from J, the gap between germline ends came to 13 bases. Germline assignment: CDR1 DFQATT and CDR2 SNEGSKA (reference sequence). The CDR3 runs 14 residues.

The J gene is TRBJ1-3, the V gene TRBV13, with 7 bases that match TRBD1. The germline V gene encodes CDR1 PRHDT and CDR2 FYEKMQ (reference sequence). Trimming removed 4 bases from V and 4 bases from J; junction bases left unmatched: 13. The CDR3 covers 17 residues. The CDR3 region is CASSSHIGGARGNTIYF. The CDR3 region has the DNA TGTGCCAGCAGCTCACATATAGGGGGCGCGAGGGGAAACACCATATATTTT.

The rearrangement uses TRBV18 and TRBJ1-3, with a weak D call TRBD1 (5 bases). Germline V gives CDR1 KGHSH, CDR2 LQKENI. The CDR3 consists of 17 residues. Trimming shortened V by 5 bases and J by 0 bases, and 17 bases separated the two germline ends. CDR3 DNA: TGTGCCAGCTCAGCAACGCCAGGGCTACGCTCTGGAAACACCATATATTTT. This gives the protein CASSATPGLRSGNTIYF.

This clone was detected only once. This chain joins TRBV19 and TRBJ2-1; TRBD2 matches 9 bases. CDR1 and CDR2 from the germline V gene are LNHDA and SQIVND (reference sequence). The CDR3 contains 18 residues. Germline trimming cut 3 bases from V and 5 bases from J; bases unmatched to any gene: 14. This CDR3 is CASSIPNSRPSGDNEQFF. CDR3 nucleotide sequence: TGTGCCAGTAGTATTCCCAACTCTAGGCCTAGCGGGGACAATGAGCAGTTCTTC.

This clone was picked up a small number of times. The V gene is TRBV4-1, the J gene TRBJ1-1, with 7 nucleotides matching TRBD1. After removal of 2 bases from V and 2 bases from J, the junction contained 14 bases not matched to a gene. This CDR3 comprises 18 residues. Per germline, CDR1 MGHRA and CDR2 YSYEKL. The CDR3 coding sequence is TGCGCCAGCAGCCAATTGGGACAGAGCACTTTATTTAACACTGAAGCTTTCTTT. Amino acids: CASSQLGQSTLFNTEAFF.

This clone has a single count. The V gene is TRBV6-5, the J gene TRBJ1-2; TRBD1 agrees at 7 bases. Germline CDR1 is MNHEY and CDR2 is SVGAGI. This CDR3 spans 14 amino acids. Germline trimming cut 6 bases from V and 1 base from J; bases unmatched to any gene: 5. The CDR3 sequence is CASRPTGFNYGYTF. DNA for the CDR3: TGTGCCAGCAGGCCGACAGGGTTTAACTATGGCTACACCTTC.

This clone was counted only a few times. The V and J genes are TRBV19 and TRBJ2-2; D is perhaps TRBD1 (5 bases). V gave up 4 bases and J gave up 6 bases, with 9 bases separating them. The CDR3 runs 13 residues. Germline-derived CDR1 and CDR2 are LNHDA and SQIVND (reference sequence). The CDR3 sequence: CASSTRQSGELFF. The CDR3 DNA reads TGTGCCAGTAGTACCCGACAGTCCGGGGAGCTGTTTTTT.

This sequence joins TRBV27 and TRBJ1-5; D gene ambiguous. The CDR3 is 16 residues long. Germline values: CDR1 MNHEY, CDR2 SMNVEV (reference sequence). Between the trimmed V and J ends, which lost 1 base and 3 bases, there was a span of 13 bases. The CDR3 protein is CASSLYPRSSNQPQHF. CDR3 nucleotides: TGTGCCAGCAGTTTATATCCCCGGAGCTCCAATCAGCCCCAGCATTTT.